These T cell receptor beta chains were read from a single sample in a study of T cells in Graves' hyperthyroidism and ophthalmopathy. TCRdb ran MiXCR on the multiplex PCR reads and lists one entry per CDR3 protein. This sample has about 250,000 distinct CDR3 sequences, with more than 20% found just once. Sequenced sample: blood. The source of these receptors is a woman aged 40 to 49 with Graves' ophthalmopathy. Each CDR3 is given with its conserved first and last residue. A D gene is named only where the DNA matches it firmly. Size tells how often a clone was seen (once, few, many) or the class of an expanded clone, and some rows leave it out.

V gene: TRBV19; D gene: TRBD2; clone size: many; J gene: TRBJ2-2; CDR3 length: 17; CDR3 DNA: TGTGCCAGTAGTGCCGGGACTAGCGGCACAAATCCCGGGGAGCTGTTTTTT; CDR3 protein: CASSAGTSGTNPGELFF
V gene: TRBV4-1; D gene: -; clone size: many; J gene: TRBJ1-3; CDR3 length: 15; CDR3 DNA: TGCGCCAGCAGCCAAGAGCGGACTTCTGGAAACACCATATATTTT; CDR3 protein: CASSQERTSGNTIYF
V gene: TRBV7-9; D gene: TRBD1; clone size: -; J gene: TRBJ2-7; CDR3 length: 14; CDR3 DNA: TGTGCCAGCAGCCCTGGGACAGGGAGGTACGAGCAGTACTTC; CDR3 protein: CASSPGTGRYEQYF
V gene: TRBV28; D gene: -; clone size: many; J gene: TRBJ1-5; CDR3 length: 16; CDR3 DNA: TGTGCCAGCAGCTTAGGGGGGGCAGGGTCAGGACAGCCCCAGCATTTT; CDR3 protein: CASSLGGAGSGQPQHF
V gene: TRBV7-9; D gene: -; clone size: many; J gene: TRBJ2-4; CDR3 length: 11; CDR3 DNA: TGTGCCAGCGCGCAGGGCGACATTCAGTACTTC; CDR3 protein: CASAQGDIQYF
V gene: TRBV10-3; D gene: TRBD2; clone size: many; J gene: TRBJ2-7; CDR3 length: 14; CDR3 DNA: TGTGCCATCGATGCTGGCGGGGGTTCCTACGAGCAGTACTTC; CDR3 protein: CAIDAGGGSYEQYF
V gene: TRBV5-1; D gene: TRBD2; clone size: -; J gene: TRBJ2-7; CDR3 length: 16; CDR3 DNA: TGCGCCAGCAGCTTGCGGACTAGCGGGAGGGTGGACGAGCAGTACTTC; CDR3 protein: CASSLRTSGRVDEQYF
V gene: TRBV6-5; D gene: -; clone size: -; J gene: TRBJ2-7; CDR3 length: 15; CDR3 DNA: TGTGCCAGCAGTTACGGCCCGGGGGCAAGATACGAGCAGTACTTC; CDR3 protein: CASSYGPGARYEQYF
V gene: TRBV5-1; D gene: -; clone size: many; J gene: TRBJ2-7; CDR3 length: 13; CDR3 DNA: TGCGCCAGCAGCCTCGACGTTACCTACGAGCAGTACTTC; CDR3 protein: CASSLDVTYEQYF
V gene: TRBV6-1; D gene: -; clone size: many; J gene: TRBJ2-5; CDR3 length: 16; CDR3 DNA: TGTGCCAGCACCCTCCTTCTTCCCGAGTTTGGAGAGACCCAGTACTTC; CDR3 protein: CASTLLLPEFGETQYF
V gene: TRBV7-9; D gene: TRBD2; clone size: -; J gene: TRBJ2-7; CDR3 length: 15; CDR3 DNA: TGTGCCAGCAGCTCCGGGACTAGCGGGAGCCCTGAGCAGTACTTC; CDR3 protein: CASSSGTSGSPEQYF
V gene: TRBV6-1; D gene: -; clone size: many; J gene: TRBJ1-5; CDR3 length: 18; CDR3 DNA: TGTGCCAGCAGTGGGAGGGGGACATCAGTTTATAGCAATCAGCCCCAGCATTTT; CDR3 protein: CASSGRGTSVYSNQPQHF
V gene: TRBV7-2; D gene: -; clone size: many; J gene: TRBJ2-7; CDR3 length: 14; CDR3 DNA: TGTGCCAGCAGCCCGACCGGAGGGTCCTACGAGCAGTACTTC; CDR3 protein: CASSPTGGSYEQYF
V gene: TRBV27; D gene: -; clone size: few; J gene: TRBJ1-5; CDR3 length: 15; CDR3 DNA: TGTGCCAGCAGCCCCAGTCGGTATAGCAATCAGCCCCAGCATTTT; CDR3 protein: CASSPSRYSNQPQHF
V gene: TRBV30; D gene: -; clone size: many; J gene: TRBJ1-1; CDR3 length: 13; CDR3 DNA: TGTGCCTGGAAAGGCGGGTTGTGGACTGAAGCTTTCTTT; CDR3 protein: CAWKGGLWTEAFF
V gene: TRBV7-8; D gene: TRBD2; clone size: -; J gene: TRBJ2-7; CDR3 length: 14; CDR3 DNA: TGTGCCAGCAGCATCACTAGCGGTGATTACGAGCAGTACTTC; CDR3 protein: CASSITSGDYEQYF
V gene: TRBV6-5; D gene: -; clone size: many; J gene: TRBJ2-7; CDR3 length: 15; CDR3 DNA: TGTGCCAGCAGTTACTCGATAAGGGAGGCCTACGAGCAGTACTTC; CDR3 protein: CASSYSIREAYEQYF
V gene: TRBV10-3; D gene: TRBD1; clone size: many; J gene: TRBJ2-5; CDR3 length: 17; CDR3 DNA: TGTGCCATCAGTGAGTCTCTGGACAGGGGGCGCGCGGAGACCCAGTACTTC; CDR3 protein: CAISESLDRGRAETQYF
V gene: TRBV20-1; D gene: -; clone size: few; J gene: TRBJ2-5; CDR3 length: 12; CDR3 DNA: TGCAGTGGGCAAGTCCAACAAGAGACCCAGTACTTC; CDR3 protein: CSGQVQQETQYF
V gene: TRBV20-1; D gene: -; clone size: many; J gene: TRBJ2-5; CDR3 length: 14; CDR3 DNA: TGCAGTGCTCTAAATCTGGGGGTCCAAGAGACCCAGTACTTC; CDR3 protein: CSALNLGVQETQYF
V gene: TRBV11-2; D gene: -; clone size: -; J gene: TRBJ1-2; CDR3 length: 12; CDR3 DNA: TGTGCCAGCAGTGCAACGCTCTATGGCTACACCTTC; CDR3 protein: CASSATLYGYTF
V gene: TRBV11-2; D gene: TRBD2; clone size: many; J gene: TRBJ2-4; CDR3 length: 15; CDR3 DNA: TGTGCCAGCAGCCAAGTCCCCGGACTAGCTGGCATTCAGTACTTC; CDR3 protein: CASSQVPGLAGIQYF
V gene: TRBV11-3; D gene: TRBD1; clone size: many; J gene: TRBJ2-2; CDR3 length: 13; CDR3 DNA: TGTGCCAGCAGCTTGACAGGGTCCGGGGAGCTGTTTTTT; CDR3 protein: CASSLTGSGELFF
V gene: TRBV6-1; D gene: TRBD1; clone size: -; J gene: TRBJ1-6; CDR3 length: 16; CDR3 DNA: TGTGCCAGCGGAGAGGGGACAGCCGGACGGGATTCACCCCTCCACTTT; CDR3 protein: CASGEGTAGRDSPLHF
V gene: TRBV30; D gene: -; clone size: many; J gene: TRBJ1-5; CDR3 length: 13; CDR3 DNA: TGTGCCTGGAGAAGGCCCGGGGGGCAGCCCCAGCATTTT; CDR3 protein: CAWRRPGGQPQHF
V gene: TRBV12-3/TRBV12-4; D gene: TRBD1; clone size: -; J gene: TRBJ1-2; CDR3 length: 13; CDR3 DNA: TGTGCCAGCAGTTGGACAGGATTCTATGGCTACACCTTC; CDR3 protein: CASSWTGFYGYTF
V gene: TRBV12-3/TRBV12-4; D gene: TRBD1; clone size: many; J gene: TRBJ1-2; CDR3 length: 12; CDR3 DNA: TGTGCCAGCAGACCGGGACAGCCCAGCCACACCTTC; CDR3 protein: CASRPGQPSHTF
V gene: TRBV20-1; D gene: -; clone size: many; J gene: TRBJ2-5; CDR3 length: 12; CDR3 DNA: TGCAGTGCTGGGGGTTTCCAAGAGACCCAGTACTTC; CDR3 protein: CSAGGFQETQYF
V gene: TRBV6-1; D gene: -; clone size: many; J gene: TRBJ1-1; CDR3 length: 14; CDR3 DNA: TGTGCCAGCAGTGATAAGGGAATGAACACTGAAGCTTTCTTT; CDR3 protein: CASSDKGMNTEAFF
V gene: TRBV12-3/TRBV12-4; D gene: -; clone size: -; J gene: TRBJ1-1; CDR3 length: 14; CDR3 DNA: TGTGCCAGCAGATTACAGGGCCCGAACACTGAAGCTTTCTTT; CDR3 protein: CASRLQGPNTEAFF
V gene: TRBV29-1; D gene: TRBD1; clone size: once; J gene: TRBJ2-7; CDR3 length: 12; CDR3 DNA: TGCAGCGTGGGGGACAGGGGCTACGAGCAGTACTTC; CDR3 protein: CSVGDRGYEQYF
V gene: TRBV13; D gene: TRBD2; clone size: -; J gene: TRBJ2-5; CDR3 length: 15; CDR3 DNA: TGTGCCAGTAGCACGACGGGACTAGCGGTGGAGACCCAGTACTTC; CDR3 protein: CASSTTGLAVETQYF
V gene: TRBV28; D gene: TRBD2; clone size: -; J gene: TRBJ2-1; CDR3 length: 14; CDR3 DNA: TGTGCCAGCAGACAAAGTAGCGGGACCTACGAGCAGTTCTTC; CDR3 protein: CASRQSSGTYEQFF
V gene: TRBV15; D gene: -; clone size: many; J gene: TRBJ1-2; CDR3 length: 15; CDR3 DNA: TGTGCCACCAGCATCCGCCCTCAGGCGGTCTATGGCTACACCTTC; CDR3 protein: CATSIRPQAVYGYTF
V gene: TRBV20-1; D gene: -; clone size: many; J gene: TRBJ2-5; CDR3 length: 13; CDR3 DNA: TGCAGTGCTAGAGGCAGGGCCGGAGAGACCCAGTACTTC; CDR3 protein: CSARGRAGETQYF
V gene: TRBV11-2; D gene: -; clone size: -; J gene: TRBJ1-5; CDR3 length: 14; CDR3 DNA: TGTGCCAGCAGCTTACCGGGGCGTAATCAGCCCCAGCATTTT; CDR3 protein: CASSLPGRNQPQHF
V gene: TRBV12-3/TRBV12-4; D gene: -; clone size: many; J gene: TRBJ1-2; CDR3 length: 15; CDR3 DNA: TGTGCCAGCAGCTCCCCGGGGGGGGCGAACTATGGCTACACCTTC; CDR3 protein: CASSSPGGANYGYTF
V gene: TRBV6-1; D gene: -; clone size: many; J gene: TRBJ1-1; CDR3 length: 15; CDR3 DNA: TGTGCCAGCAGCCACCGCGGGGGTTTGGGCACTGAAGCTTTCTTT; CDR3 protein: CASSHRGGLGTEAFF
V gene: TRBV6-1; D gene: -; clone size: many; J gene: TRBJ1-3; CDR3 length: 15; CDR3 DNA: TGTGCCAGCAGTGAAGGCTGGGCCTCTGGAAACACCATATATTTT; CDR3 protein: CASSEGWASGNTIYF
V gene: TRBV20-1; D gene: -; clone size: many; J gene: TRBJ1-1; CDR3 length: 11; CDR3 DNA: TGCAGTGCCATAGGGGGGCCTGAAGCTTTCTTT; CDR3 protein: CSAIGGPEAFF
V gene: TRBV29-1; D gene: TRBD1; clone size: many; J gene: TRBJ1-1; CDR3 length: 16; CDR3 DNA: TGCAGCGTTCAATCTCCGGGACAGGGCTGGCGGACTGAAGCTTTCTTT; CDR3 protein: CSVQSPGQGWRTEAFF
V gene: TRBV20-1; D gene: TRBD1; clone size: many; J gene: TRBJ1-5; CDR3 length: 14; CDR3 DNA: TGCAGTGCTAGGGGACAGTATAGCAATCAGCCCCAGCATTTT; CDR3 protein: CSARGQYSNQPQHF
V gene: TRBV5-1; D gene: TRBD1; clone size: many; J gene: TRBJ1-2; CDR3 length: 13; CDR3 DNA: TGCGCCAGCAGCAAGACAGGGGTAGATGGCTACACCTTC; CDR3 protein: CASSKTGVDGYTF
V gene: TRBV5-1; D gene: -; clone size: few; J gene: TRBJ2-7; CDR3 length: 15; CDR3 DNA: TGCGCCAGCAGCTTGGTGTTAGGGGAGAGGGGAGAGCAGTACTTC; CDR3 protein: CASSLVLGERGEQYF
V gene: TRBV7-9; D gene: TRBD1; clone size: -; J gene: TRBJ2-7; CDR3 length: 15; CDR3 DNA: TGTGCCAGCAGCCCAGGACAGGACCTCTCCTACGAGCAGTACTTC; CDR3 protein: CASSPGQDLSYEQYF
V gene: TRBV27; D gene: TRBD2; clone size: many; J gene: TRBJ2-5; CDR3 length: 19; CDR3 DNA: TGTGCCAGCAGTTTATCGACTCCCCTTTTGCGGGAGGCCCAGGAGACCCAGTACTTC; CDR3 protein: CASSLSTPLLREAQETQYF
V gene: TRBV5-1; D gene: TRBD2; clone size: many; J gene: TRBJ2-3; CDR3 length: 17; CDR3 DNA: TGCGCCAGCAGCTTGAACACCGGGACTAGCGGGTCAGATACGCAGTATTTT; CDR3 protein: CASSLNTGTSGSDTQYF
V gene: TRBV10-3; D gene: TRBD1; clone size: -; J gene: TRBJ2-7; CDR3 length: 12; CDR3 DNA: TGTGCCATCCGCCGACAGGGCCACGAGCAGTACTTC; CDR3 protein: CAIRRQGHEQYF
V gene: TRBV10-3; D gene: TRBD2; clone size: many; J gene: TRBJ2-7; CDR3 length: 18; CDR3 DNA: TGTGCCATCAGTGATCTCGGACTAGCGGGAGGGAGCTCCTACGAGCAGTACTTC; CDR3 protein: CAISDLGLAGGSSYEQYF
V gene: TRBV2; D gene: -; clone size: many; J gene: TRBJ2-7; CDR3 length: 10; CDR3 DNA: TGTGCCAGCAGCATCGTCGAGCAGTACTTC; CDR3 protein: CASSIVEQYF
V gene: TRBV2; D gene: -; clone size: many; J gene: TRBJ2-2; CDR3 length: 13; CDR3 DNA: TGTGCCAGCAGTCAGGAGAACACCGGGGAGCTGTTTTTT; CDR3 protein: CASSQENTGELFF
V gene: TRBV5-1; D gene: TRBD1; clone size: many; J gene: TRBJ2-7; CDR3 length: 15; CDR3 DNA: TGCGCCAGCAGCCCGGAGACAGGGTACTCCTACGAGCAGTACTTC; CDR3 protein: CASSPETGYSYEQYF
V gene: TRBV11-2; D gene: -; clone size: many; J gene: TRBJ2-7; CDR3 length: 18; CDR3 DNA: TGTGCCAGCAGCTTAGTGGGAAACGCGGGCTACTACCCCTACGAGCAGTACTTC; CDR3 protein: CASSLVGNAGYYPYEQYF
V gene: TRBV18; D gene: TRBD2; clone size: many; J gene: TRBJ2-7; CDR3 length: 17; CDR3 DNA: TGTGCCAGCTCACCAGGTGGACTAGGGACTAGCGGCGACGAGCAGTACTTC; CDR3 protein: CASSPGGLGTSGDEQYF